What follows describes a single TCR beta chain. The antigen remains undetermined. TCRdb's table, derived via immunoSEQ multiplex PCR, lists solely in-frame clones and lacks some. The table shows 2 million to 2.5 million clones, with approximately 90% occurring only once. This entry belongs to a study of shared clonotypes between healthy human individuals. Study-wide results and caveats: Despite large depth, rarefaction showed incomplete sorted-subset sequencing. Non-shared clonotypes displayed generation probabilities falling below those of clonotypes present in all four donors. A handful of donors showed sharing of approximately 5% of naive CD4 clonotypes. In this cohort, only blood was sampled, and tissue repertoires likely differ.

CDR1 is WNHNN, CDR2 SYGVQD, per germline (reference sequence). CDR3 length: 13 residues. V lost 0 bases to trimming and J lost 10 bases; unmatched junction nucleotides: 5. This TCR came from a man younger than 35 in good health. Some clones in this sample may be carry-over from other donors' samples. The chain uses TRBV10-1 and TRBJ2-5; 7 nucleotides match TRBD2. The sequenced sample consisted of naive CD4+ T cells from PBMCs. Described subset: CD45RA+ positively selected. CDR3 nucleotide sequence: TGCGCCAGCAGTGAGTCGGGTGGGGAGGGCCAGTACTTC. This codes for CASSESGGEGQYF.